This record concerns one T cell receptor beta chain sequence. Its matching antigen is unknown. This sample stems from a study of glioma-infiltrating T cells. Broader study findings: Tissue and blood shared very few CDR3 sequences. Above-expected tissue-blood divergence occurred in all gliomas, most in low-grade ones.

The V and J ends lost 3 bases and 6 bases respectively, with 13 bases between them. The CDR3 has 13 amino acids. CDR1 and CDR2 (germline): GTSNPN, SVGIG (reference sequence). Amplification of TCR alpha and beta CDR3 regions from RNA used iRepertoire nested multiplex PCR. One-step reverse transcription and amplification started from around 100-400 ng of tissue mRNA or PBMC total RNA. MiXCR was run by TCRdb on the multiplex PCR reads, yielding one entry per CDR3 protein. Counted here are about 130,000 distinct CDR3 sequences, under 30% occurring once; the ten biggest clones make up about a quarter. Material for sequencing was glioma tissue, nonneoplastic brain tissue, or PBMCs (not recorded which). This chain joins TRBV30 and TRBJ2-3, with a tentative D call TRBD1 (6 bases). The origin of this receptor is a human donor with low-grade glioma or glioblastoma, undergoing nonglioma brain surgery, or in good health (not recorded which). The chain's CDR3 is CAWRGASSDTQYF. CDR3 nucleotides: TGTGCCTGGAGGGGGGCCTCCTCGGATACGCAGTATTTT.